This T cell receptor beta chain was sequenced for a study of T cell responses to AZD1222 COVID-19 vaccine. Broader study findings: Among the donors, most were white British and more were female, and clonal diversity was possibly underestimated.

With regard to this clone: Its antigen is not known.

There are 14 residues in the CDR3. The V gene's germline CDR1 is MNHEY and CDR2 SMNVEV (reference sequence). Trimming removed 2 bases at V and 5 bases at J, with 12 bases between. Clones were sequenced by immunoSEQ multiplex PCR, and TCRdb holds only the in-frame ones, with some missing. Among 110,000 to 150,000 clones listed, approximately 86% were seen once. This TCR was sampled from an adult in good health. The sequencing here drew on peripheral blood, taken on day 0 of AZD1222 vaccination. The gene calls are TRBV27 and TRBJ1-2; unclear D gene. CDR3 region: CASSLRTIGYGYTF. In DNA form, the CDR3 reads TGTGCCAGCAGTTTACGTACGATCGGTTATGGCTACACCTTC.